These T cell receptor beta chains were read from a single sample in a study of cytomegalovirus exposure and HLA in healthy donors. The protocol was immunoSEQ multiplex PCR, while the TCRdb copy is restricted to in-frame clones and leaves out a portion. Among about 140,000 clones listed, approximately 72% were seen once. Sequencing was performed on PBMCs. Receptor source: a man between 40 and 49 years old in good health and CMV-seronegative. CDR3s include the opening cysteine and the closing phenylalanine or tryptophan. The D gene is left open where the match is weak. The size entry is marked missing in some rows and otherwise reads once, few, many or a size class.

TRBV2	TRBJ1-1	NA	NA	TGTGCCAGCCTCGTATCGGAGTACACTGAAGCTTTCTTT	CASLVSEYTEAFF
TRBV6-1	TRBJ2-5	NA	NA	TGTGCCAGCATTGAAAGACTAGTTCCAGAGACCCAGTACTTC	CASIERLVPETQYF
TRBV6-6	TRBJ2-2	once	NA	TGTGCCAGCAGTTACCTAGGGGGTTCGGCCACCGGGGAGCTGTTTTTT	CASSYLGGSATGELFF
TRBV11-2	TRBJ1-1	NA	TRBD1	TGTGCCAGCAGCCCCAGGACAGGGACTGAAGCTTTCTTT	CASSPRTGTEAFF
TRBV4-1	TRBJ2-2	NA	NA	TGCGCCAGCAGCCTGCGGGATTCCGGGGAGCTGTTTTTT	CASSLRDSGELFF
TRBV6-5	TRBJ1-1	NA	NA	TGTGCCAGCACTCTACAAAAGGGGACTGAAGCTTTCTTT	CASTLQKGTEAFF
TRBV7-2	TRBJ2-3	NA	TRBD1	TGTGCCAGCAGCCCGACAGGGTTATATACGCAGTATTTT	CASSPTGLYTQYF
TRBV9	TRBJ2-5	NA	NA	TGTGCCAGCAGCGTAGGGCAGGTCGGAGAGACCCAGTACTTC	CASSVGQVGETQYF
TRBV6-5	TRBJ2-2	NA	TRBD2	TGTGCCAGCAGTTACTCAGCGGGGATGGACACCGGGGAGCTGTTTTTT	CASSYSAGMDTGELFF
TRBV15	TRBJ1-2	NA	NA	TGTGCCACCAGCAGAGATAAGGGGCATGGCTACACCTTC	CATSRDKGHGYTF
TRBV5-1	TRBJ2-7	NA	TRBD2	TGCGCCAGCAGCTTGATGGTAGCGGGGGGGCCTTACGAGCAGTACTTC	CASSLMVAGGPYEQYF
TRBV28	TRBJ1-1	NA	TRBD1	TGTGCCAGCGCCAATCTTCGGACAGGGGGGACTGAAGCTTTCTTT	CASANLRTGGTEAFF
TRBV2	TRBJ1-2	NA	NA	TGTGCCAGCAGTGATGATGGCCAGCGAAGCTATGGCTACACCTTC	CASSDDGQRSYGYTF
TRBV6-1	TRBJ2-1	NA	TRBD2	TGTGCCAGCAGTGGAGCTAGCGGTTACTCCTACAATGAGCAGTTCTTC	CASSGASGYSYNEQFF
TRBV4-3	TRBJ2-7	few	TRBD2	TGCGCCAGCAGCCAAGATATGCGGGGGTACTACGAGCAGTACTTC	CASSQDMRGYYEQYF
TRBV5-3	TRBJ2-6	NA	TRBD1	TGTGCCAGAAGCTCGGACAGGGGATCAGGGGCCAACGTCCTGCCTTTC	CARSSDRGSGANVLPF
TRBV11-2	TRBJ2-7	NA	TRBD1	TGTGCCAGCAGCTTAGACGGACAGGGGTACTACGAGCAGTACTTC	CASSLDGQGYYEQYF
TRBV2	TRBJ1-3	once	TRBD1	TGTGCCAGCAGCGAACAGGGGAACACCATATATTTT	CASSEQGNTIYF
TRBV5-1	TRBJ1-6	NA	NA	TGCGCCAGCAGCTTGGCGTCCACAGCTCCTAATTCACCCCTCCACTTT	CASSLASTAPNSPLHF
TRBV6-1	TRBJ1-6	NA	TRBD1	TGTGCCAGCAGTGCCCAACGACAGGGAGGCTCACCCCTCCACTTT	CASSAQRQGGSPLHF